Below, 27 T cell receptor beta chains from the same sample are listed, as sequenced in a study of blood T cell repertoires in COVID-19. Sequenced by immunoSEQ multiplex PCR; TCRdb stores in-frame clones only, minus some. The sample comprises around 230,000 clones, around four fifths of which are singletons, and 2% to 3% rests with the top ten. The material sequenced was peripheral blood. The source is a woman aged 70-85 years with active or convalescent COVID-19.

The chain couples TRBV7-9 to TRBJ2-3; 8 nucleotides line up with TRBD2. This CDR3 region has 15 residues. Per germline, CDR1 SEHNR and CDR2 FQNEAQ (reference sequence). Trimming took 0 bases from V and 9 from J; bases not matched to a gene: 8. CDR3: CASSLAQGLGNTQYF. CDR3 DNA sequence: TGTGCCAGCAGCTTAGCGCAGGGACTAGGAAACACGCAGTATTTT.

A few counts support this clone. The genes are TRBV28 and TRBJ1-1, with D perhaps matching TRBD1 (6 bases). The CDR3 has 13 amino acids. Germline V gives CDR1 MDHEN, CDR2 SYDVKM. Trimming shortened V by 8 bases and J by 2 bases, and 12 bases separated the two germline ends. The CDR3 DNA is TGTGCCAGCCTCGGGACACTTAACACTGAAGCTTTCTTT. This translates into CASLGTLNTEAFF.

V and J are TRBV2 and TRBJ2-2; possible D gene TRBD2, 5 bases. Germline lookup yields CDR1 SNHLY and CDR2 FYNNEI. Trimming cost V 7 bases and J 3 bases, with 9 bases left between them. This CDR3 is 13 amino acids long. The CDR3 region is CASTGSYTGELFF. CDR3 nucleotide sequence: TGTGCCAGCACGGGATCCTACACCGGGGAGCTGTTTTTT. The full variable domain, with the rest looked up from reference TRBV2 and TRBJ2-2, is EPEVTQTPSHQVTQMGQEVILRCVPISNHLYFYWYRQILGQKVEFLVSFYNNEISEKSEIFDDQFSVERPDGSNFTLKIRSTKLEDSAMYFCASTGSYTGELFFGEGSRLTVL.

The chain is built from TRBV6-5 and TRBJ1-3; the D gene is possibly TRBD1 (5 bases). V dropped 6 bases and J dropped 3 bases, with 6 bases sitting between them. Germline V gene data show CDR1 as MNHEY and CDR2 as SVGAGI. CDR3 length: 12 residues. The DNA for the CDR3 is TGTGCCAGCAGCGACAGTGGAAACACCATATATTTT. This codes for CASSDSGNTIYF.

V and J are TRBV10-2 and TRBJ2-2; 10 positions agree with TRBD2. Trimming cost V 6 bases and J 7 bases; bases outside gene matches: 17. Germline-derived CDR1 and CDR2 are WSHSY and SAAADI. The length of the CDR3 is 18 residues. The CDR3: CASSWGRLAGEKGGELFF. The DNA of the CDR3 is TGCGCCAGCAGCTGGGGGAGGCTAGCGGGGGAAAAGGGCGGGGAGCTGTTTTTT.

The table lists this clone with a count of one. The chain has TRBV30 and TRBJ1-5, with 7 bases matching TRBD1. Germline assignment: CDR1 GTSNPN and CDR2 SVGIG (reference sequence). The ends lost 2 bases at V and 7 bases at J; junction bases unmatched: 5. This CDR3 is 13 amino acids long. CDR3: CAWSLQGYQPQHF. The CDR3 DNA reads TGTGCCTGGAGTCTACAGGGGTACCAGCCCCAGCATTTT.

The V gene is TRBV2, the J gene TRBJ2-3; 11 bases agree with TRBD2. CDR3 length equals 16 residues. The trim removed 9 bases at V and 5 bases at J, leaving 13 bases unmatched. Germline V CDR1 and CDR2: SNHLY, FYNNEI. The CDR3 region has the DNA TGTGCCAGTAGGACCGGGACTAGCGGAGGGGGAGATACGCAGTATTTT. Translating gives CASRTGTSGGGDTQYF.

J is TRBJ1-1 and V is TRBV7-8; 12 nucleotides align to TRBD1. This CDR3 is built from 17 residues. The V gene's germline CDR1 is SGHVS and CDR2 FQNEAQ. Trimming took 0 bases from V and 7 from J; bases not matched to a gene: 9. The CDR3, as DNA: TGTGCCAGCAGCTTAGCGGGACGGGGGACAGGGGGCCGTGAAGCTTTCTTT. Translation gives CASSLAGRGTGGREAFF.

This clone showed up just once. The identical CDR3 is also encoded by other nucleotide sequences in the sample. The chain carries TRBV15 and TRBJ1-1; 9 positions match TRBD1. Germline trimming cut 3 bases from V and 3 bases from J; bases unmatched to any gene: 2. CDR1 and CDR2 (germline): LNHNV, YYDKDF (reference sequence). This CDR3 has 14 residues. CDR3 DNA sequence: TGTGCCACCAGCAGGCGACAGGGGGACACTGAAGCTTTCTTT. Translation: CATSRRQGDTEAFF. Together with reference TRBV15 and TRBJ1-1, the CDR3 gives the full variable domain: DAMVIQNPRYQVTQFGKPVTLSCSQTLNHNVMYWYQQKSSQAPKLLFHYYDKDFNNEADTPDNFQSRRPNTSFCFLDIRSPGLGDTAMYLCATSRRQGDTEAFFGQGTRLTVV.

This chain uses TRBV2 with TRBJ1-2; 7 nucleotides match TRBD1. The germline CDR1 and CDR2 sequences are SNHLY and FYNNEI. This CDR3 region has 14 residues. V was clipped by 4 bases and J by 5 bases; unmatched bases: 7. The CDR3 bases are TGTGCCAGCAGTGCGGACAGGACAAAGTATGGCTACACCTTC. Amino acid sequence: CASSADRTKYGYTF.

In its sample, this clone was seen a few times. This chain uses TRBV13 with TRBJ2-4, with TRBD2 as a possible D gene (5 bases). V lost 5 bases, J lost 7 bases, and 12 bases lay in between. This CDR3 contains 13 residues. From germline, CDR1 is PRHDT and CDR2 FYEKMQ (reference sequence). CDR3 DNA sequence: TGTGCCAGCAGCCCCGATCGAGGGAACATTCAGTACTTC. Encoded protein: CASSPDRGNIQYF.

The chain recombines TRBV7-2 with TRBJ1-6; a possible D gene is TRBD1 (5 bases). The CDR3 has 14 amino acids. V was shortened by 1 base and J by 8 bases, with 9 bases between the two germline ends. The germline gives CDR1 SGHTA, CDR2 FQGNSA. Here the CDR3 reads CASSLVQEYSPLHF. The CDR3 DNA is TGTGCCAGCAGCTTAGTACAGGAGTATTCACCCCTCCACTTT.

The chain employs TRBV5-4 and TRBJ2-7; 9 bases line up with TRBD1. Germline assignment: CDR1 SGHNT and CDR2 YYREEE (reference sequence). V dropped 5 bases and J dropped 5; count of bases not matched to a gene: 8. The CDR3 runs to 14 residues. The CDR3 protein is CASRRDRASNEQYF. The CDR3 bases are TGTGCCAGCAGGAGGGACAGGGCATCTAACGAGCAGTACTTC.

The chain couples TRBV5-1 to TRBJ1-6; D is unclear. CDR1 is SGHRS and CDR2 is YFSETQ in the germline V gene. CDR3 length: 18 amino acids. V lost 2 bases to trimming and J lost 0 bases, with 15 bases between them. CDR3 region: CASSFKGPAGSYNSPLHF. The DNA of the CDR3 is TGCGCCAGCAGCTTCAAGGGCCCCGCGGGCTCCTATAATTCACCCCTCCACTTT.

This chain joins TRBV29-1 and TRBJ1-3; D might be TRBD1 (5 bases). This CDR3 has 15 residues. Germline CDR1 reads SQVTM; CDR2 reads ANQGSEA. V was clipped by 7 bases and J by 4 bases, with 20 bases between them. CDR3 in DNA: TGCAGCGCCCAACTCCGGGGGACGTCCGGAAACACCATATATTTT. This encodes CSAQLRGTSGNTIYF.

CDR3 in amino acids: CASSSRQGSINEQFF. DNA for the CDR3: TGTGCCAGCAGCTCTAGACAGGGGTCAATCAATGAGCAGTTCTTC. V usage is TRBV7-8 and J usage is TRBJ2-1; 8 bases match TRBD1. CDR1 is SGHVS and CDR2 is FQNEAQ in the germline V gene. Trimming at V came to 4 bases and at J to 6 bases, leaving 8 bases not matched to a gene. The CDR3 is 15 amino acids.

The V gene is TRBV3-1 (or the pseudogene TRBV3-2), the J gene TRBJ2-1; 9 bases agree with TRBD2. The CDR3 consists of 16 residues. From germline, CDR1 is LGHDT and CDR2 YNNKEL (reference sequence). The V and J ends lost 0 bases and 4 bases, in that order; junction bases with no gene match: 4. The CDR3: CASSQDASGAYNEQFF. The CDR3, as DNA: TGTGCCAGCAGCCAAGATGCTAGCGGGGCATACAATGAGCAGTTCTTC.

This chain connects TRBV18 to TRBJ1-2; 12 bases line up with TRBD1. Germline CDR1 and CDR2: KGHSH and LQKENI. J lost 7 bases, V lost 3 bases, and 3 bases had no gene match. The CDR3 has 14 residues. In nucleotides, the CDR3 is TGTGCCAGCTCACCGGGACAGGGGGCCGGTGGCTACACCTTC. Translated: CASSPGQGAGGYTF.

The V gene is TRBV7-3, the J gene TRBJ1-1; unclear D gene. This CDR3 contains 14 residues. The V end lost 2 bases, the J end lost 0 bases, and 7 bases lay between the germline ends. CDR1 is SGHTA, CDR2 FQGTGA, per germline. CDR3 sequence reads: CASSLLALNTEAFF. DNA for the CDR3: TGTGCCAGCAGCTTATTGGCTTTGAACACTGAAGCTTTCTTT. The variable domain in full, completed from reference TRBV7-3 and TRBJ1-1, reads GAGVSQTPSNKVTEKGKYVELRCDPISGHTALYWYRQSLGQGPEFLIYFQGTGAADDSGLPNDRFFAVRPEGSVSTLKIQRTERGDSAVYLCASSLLALNTEAFFGQGTRLTVV.

The V gene is TRBV5-4, the J gene TRBJ2-2, with 9 bases that match TRBD1. Trimming cost V 5 bases and J 1 base; bases outside gene matches: 6. There are 16 residues in the CDR3. CDR1 and CDR2 from the germline V gene are SGHNT and YYREEE (reference sequence). The CDR3 coding sequence is TGTGCCAGCAGGCACGGGACAGGGAGGAACACCGGGGAGCTGTTTTTT. This codes for CASRHGTGRNTGELFF.

The rearrangement joins TRBV6-2 or TRBV6-3 to TRBJ2-7, with D hard to call. Looked up from germline, CDR1 is MNHEY and CDR2 is SVGEGT. The CDR3 extends over 12 amino acids. V was clipped by 6 bases and J by 2 bases, with 8 bases between them. CDR3 bases: TGTGCCAGCAGCCCCACACCCTACGAGCAGTACTTC. It is translated as CASSPTPYEQYF.

This clone was detected a few times. V is TRBV30 and J is TRBJ2-1, with unresolved D. CDR3 length: 11 amino acids. The germline V gene encodes CDR1 GTSNPN and CDR2 SVGIG (reference sequence). Trimming cost V 3 bases and J 9 bases, with 9 bases left between them. The CDR3: CAWSPSREQFF. The CDR3, as DNA: TGTGCCTGGAGCCCAAGCCGTGAGCAGTTCTTC.

The chain employs TRBV10-2 and TRBJ1-6, with 11 bases matching TRBD1. Trimming took 7 bases from V and 7 from J; bases not matched to a gene: 9. This CDR3 is 16 amino acids long. CDR1 and CDR2 from the germline V gene are WSHSY and SAAADI. CDR3 amino acids: CASTPNWTGGNSPLHF. As DNA, the CDR3 is TGCGCCAGCACGCCGAATTGGACAGGGGGCAATTCACCCCTCCACTTT.

This chain joins TRBV7-9 and TRBJ2-5; a weak D match, TRBD1 (5 bases). CDR1 and CDR2 from the germline V gene are SEHNR and FQNEAQ (reference sequence). V was cut by 4 bases and J by 1 base, with 10 bases left in between. The CDR3 covers 14 residues. The CDR3 nucleotides read TGTGCCAGCAGCTACGTGACAGCCCAAGAGACCCAGTACTTC. Its protein product is CASSYVTAQETQYF.

The chain has TRBV5-1 and TRBJ2-2; perhaps TRBD1 as D (5 bases). Trimming cost V 3 bases and J 0 bases, with 12 bases left between them. Germline CDR1 reads SGHRS; CDR2 reads YFSETQ. The CDR3 loop spans 16 amino acids. The CDR3 sequence is CASSSRTFPNTGELFF. In DNA form, the CDR3 reads TGCGCCAGCAGCTCTCGGACATTCCCGAACACCGGGGAGCTGTTTTTT.

V gene TRBV7-2 combines with J gene TRBJ2-7; 10 bases align to TRBD2. The CDR3 is made up of 14 amino acids. Looked up from germline, CDR1 is SGHTA and CDR2 is FQGNSA. V trimming: 4 bases; J trimming: 3 bases; junction bases outside the gene matches: 3. The CDR3 sequence is CASSWTSGSYEQYF. Written as DNA, the CDR3 is TGTGCCAGCAGCTGGACTAGCGGAAGCTACGAGCAGTACTTC.

This clone was counted once. The chain combines TRBV9 with TRBJ1-1; 7 bases are a match to TRBD1. Germline V CDR1 and CDR2: SGDLS, YYNGEE. V shed 0 bases and J 4 bases; nucleotides not matched to a gene: 3. This CDR3 contains 14 residues. CDR3 in DNA: TGTGCCAGCAGCGTAGAAGGGGGCGGCACTGAAGCTTTCTTT. Residues: CASSVEGGGTEAFF.